This record looks at one T cell receptor beta chain sequence and its context. The V and J ends lost 6 bases and 4 bases respectively, with 9 bases between them. The CDR3 totals 11 residues. Germline CDR1 reads DFQATT; CDR2 reads SNEGSKA (reference sequence). Source study methods: From reference gene primer amplification, estimates of nucleated cell counts were derived. Clones were sequenced by immunoSEQ multiplex PCR, and TCRdb holds only the in-frame ones, with some missing. V, J and clone size are taken as reported in that table, and D and trimming were inferred from the DNA itself. The sample has roughly 100,000 clones; 75% to 90% are singletons. This sample stems from a study of blood T cell repertoires in COVID-19.

The receptor was derived from a human donor in a cohort sampled during active COVID-19. The sequencing sample was made of peripheral blood. The genes are TRBV20-1 and TRBJ1-1; D gene ambiguous. The CDR3 sequence: CSARRSTEAFF. CDR3 coding DNA: TGCAGTGCCCGGAGGAGCACTGAAGCTTTCTTT.